This T cell receptor (beta chain) is drawn from a study of blood T cell repertoires in COVID-19. Study-wide background: Acute and convalescent COVID-19 samples came from the United States, Italy and Spain. The analysed material was cDNA or gDNA that came from T cells, B-cell-depleted T cells, or PBMCs.

Authors' data handling: Quantification of nucleated cells was approximated via reference gene primer amplification. This table comes from immunoSEQ multiplex PCR, and its TCRdb copy is limited to in-frame clones, with some not included. That table supplies the V and J calls and clone size; D and trimming were determined from the DNA. The data contain about 140,000 clones, about 92% of them singletons. CDR3 length: 15 residues. V shed 5 bases and J shed 6 bases, with 19 bases lying between them. The V gene's germline CDR1 is MNHEY and CDR2 SVGEGT. Sequencing used peripheral blood. This TCR was sampled from a human donor in a cohort sampled during active COVID-19. The chain has TRBV6-2 or TRBV6-3 and TRBJ1-2; D uncertain. CDR3 in amino acids: CASSANSWPPHGYTF. The CDR3 region has the DNA TGTGCCAGCAGTGCAAACAGTTGGCCTCCTCATGGCTACACCTTC.